This T cell receptor (beta chain) was recorded in a study of OX40 agonist ivuxolimab in advanced cancers. This CDR3 has 14 amino acids. Trimming shortened V by 2 bases and J by 0 bases, and 5 bases separated the two germline ends. Germline lookup yields CDR1 SGHVS and CDR2 FQNEAQ. This table comes from immunoSEQ multiplex PCR, and its TCRdb copy is limited to in-frame clones, with some not included. The sample lists some 95,000 clones; around 90% were seen once. This clonotype was obtained from an adult with an advanced solid tumor such as melanoma, head and neck, liver or kidney cancer. This specimen was CD4+ or CD8+ T cells sorted from blood, taken in a trial of the OX40 agonist ivuxolimab. V gene TRBV7-8 combines with J gene TRBJ1-3; D is uncertain. The CDR3 region is CASSLLDSGNTIYF. In DNA form, the CDR3 reads TGTGCCAGCAGCTTATTAGACTCTGGAAACACCATATATTTT.